The clone carrying this T cell receptor beta chain was counted ten times or more. The target antigen is unknown. This entry is derived from a study of breast tumors, draining lymph nodes, adjacent tissues. TCRdb recomputed calls from the multiplex PCR reads with MiXCR, one row per CDR3 protein. The sample contains about 230,000 distinct CDR3 sequences, 32% of which appear only once. Breast cancer patients provided tissue from their axillary draining lymph nodes. Study-wide findings and caveats: The data were judged consistent with most tumor T cells coming from lymph node and expanding in tumor. Luminal-like breast cancer showed significantly greater tumor-nontumor repertoire similarity than basal-like breast cancer did. Tumor T cell lymph node origin was a supported hypothesis, not proven. Tumor repertoires ranked between lymph nodes and nontumor tissue in diversity, with V and J gene preferences.

The receptor comes from a female donor with breast cancer. Some clones in this sample may be carry-over from other donors' samples. Source material: axillary lymph node tissue.

For the CDR3, the DNA is TGTGCCACCAGTGACTCTCACTCCTACGAGCAGTACTTC. Encoded protein: CATSDSHSYEQYF. The chain combines TRBV24-1 with TRBJ2-7; D is unresolved. Looked up from germline, CDR1 is KGHDR and CDR2 is SFDVKD. The CDR3 length is 13 residues. Trimming pared 4 bases from V and 0 bases from J, leaving 6 bases between.